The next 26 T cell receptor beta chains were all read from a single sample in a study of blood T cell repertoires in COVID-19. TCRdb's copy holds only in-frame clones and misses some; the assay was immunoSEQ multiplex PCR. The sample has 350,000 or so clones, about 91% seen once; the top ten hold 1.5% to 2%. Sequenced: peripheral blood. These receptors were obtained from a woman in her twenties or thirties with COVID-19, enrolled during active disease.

The CDR3 DNA reads TGTGCCAGCAGTTTCAGAACAGGCGGGGAGCTGTTTTTT. Translating it yields CASSFRTGGELFF. The rearrangement joins TRBV27 to TRBJ2-2, with D possibly TRBD1 on 5 matching bases. The CDR3 extends over 13 amino acids. Germline CDR1 MNHEY, CDR2 SMNVEV (reference sequence). Trimming left V 3 bases short and J 7 bases short, with 9 bases between.

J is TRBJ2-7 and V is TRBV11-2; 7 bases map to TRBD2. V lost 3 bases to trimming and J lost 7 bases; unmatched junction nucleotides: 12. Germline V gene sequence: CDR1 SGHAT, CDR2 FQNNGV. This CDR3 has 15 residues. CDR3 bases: TGTGCCAGCAGCTTCCCTAGCGGAGCCTATGGGGAGCAGTACTTC. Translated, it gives CASSFPSGAYGEQYF.

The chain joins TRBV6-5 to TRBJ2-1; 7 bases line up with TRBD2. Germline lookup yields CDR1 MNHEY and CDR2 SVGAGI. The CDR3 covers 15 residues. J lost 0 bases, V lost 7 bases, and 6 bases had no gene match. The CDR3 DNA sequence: TGTGCCAGCATTAAAGGCGGGAGCTCCTACAATGAGCAGTTCTTC. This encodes CASIKGGSSYNEQFF.

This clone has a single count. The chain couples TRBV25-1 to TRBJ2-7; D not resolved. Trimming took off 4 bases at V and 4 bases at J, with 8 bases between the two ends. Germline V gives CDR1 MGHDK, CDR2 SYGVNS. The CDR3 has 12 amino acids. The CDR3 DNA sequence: TGTGCCAGCAGTGGCCCGCGGTACGAGCAGTACTTC. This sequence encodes CASSGPRYEQYF.

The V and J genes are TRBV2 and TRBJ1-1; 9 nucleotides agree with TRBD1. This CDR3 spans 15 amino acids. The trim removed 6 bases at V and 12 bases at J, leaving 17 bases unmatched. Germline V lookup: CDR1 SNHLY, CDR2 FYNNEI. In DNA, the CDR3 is TGTGCCAGCAGCCCCCAACAGGGGGCTAGGGGTAAAACTTTCTTT. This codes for CASSPQQGARGKTFF.

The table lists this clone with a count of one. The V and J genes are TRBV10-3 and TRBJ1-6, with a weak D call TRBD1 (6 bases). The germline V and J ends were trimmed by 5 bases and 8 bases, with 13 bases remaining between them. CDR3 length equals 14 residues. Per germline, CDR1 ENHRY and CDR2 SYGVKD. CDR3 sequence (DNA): TGTGCCATCAGTAGGACAGCGGGACATTCACCCCTCCACTTT. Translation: CAISRTAGHSPLHF.

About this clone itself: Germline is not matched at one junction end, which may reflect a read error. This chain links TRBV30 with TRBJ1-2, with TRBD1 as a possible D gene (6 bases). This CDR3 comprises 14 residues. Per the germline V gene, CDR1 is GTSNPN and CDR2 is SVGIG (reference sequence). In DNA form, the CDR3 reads TGCCGCCTGACAATTAATACAGGGTGTCATGGCTACACCTTC. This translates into CRLTINTGCHGYTF.

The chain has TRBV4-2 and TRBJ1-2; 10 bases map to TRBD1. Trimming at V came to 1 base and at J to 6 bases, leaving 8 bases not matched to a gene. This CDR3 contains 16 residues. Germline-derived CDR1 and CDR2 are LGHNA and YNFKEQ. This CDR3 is CASSQGQGASGDGYTF. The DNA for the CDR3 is TGTGCCAGCAGCCAAGGACAGGGGGCGTCCGGGGATGGCTACACCTTC.

CDR3 sequence: CASSLGAENEAFF. The CDR3 DNA reads TGTGCCAGCAGCTTAGGGGCAGAAAATGAAGCTTTCTTT. The chain joins TRBV11-2 to TRBJ1-1, with D uncertain. Germline CDR1 is SGHAT and CDR2 is FQNNGV. The CDR3 spans 13 residues. V shed 1 base and J shed 7 bases, with 10 bases lying between them.

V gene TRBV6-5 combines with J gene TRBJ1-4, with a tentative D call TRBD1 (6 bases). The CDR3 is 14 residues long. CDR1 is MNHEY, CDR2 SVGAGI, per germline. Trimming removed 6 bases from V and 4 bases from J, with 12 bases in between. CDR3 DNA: TGTGCCAGCAGGGGGGCCCAGAGTAATGAAAAACTGTTTTTT. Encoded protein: CASRGAQSNEKLFF.

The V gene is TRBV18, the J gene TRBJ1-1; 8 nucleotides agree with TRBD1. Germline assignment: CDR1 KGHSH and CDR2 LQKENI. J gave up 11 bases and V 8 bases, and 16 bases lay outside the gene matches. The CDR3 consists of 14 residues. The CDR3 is CASKPPGGSPVAFF. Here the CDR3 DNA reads TGTGCCAGCAAACCCCCAGGGGGCAGCCCCGTGGCTTTCTTT. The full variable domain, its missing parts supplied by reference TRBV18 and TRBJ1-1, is NAGVMQNPRHLVRRRGQEARLRCSPMKGHSHVYWYRQLPEEGLKFMVYLQKENIIDESGMPKERFSAEFPKEGPSILRIQQVVRGDSAAYFCASKPPGGSPVAFFGQGTRLTVV.

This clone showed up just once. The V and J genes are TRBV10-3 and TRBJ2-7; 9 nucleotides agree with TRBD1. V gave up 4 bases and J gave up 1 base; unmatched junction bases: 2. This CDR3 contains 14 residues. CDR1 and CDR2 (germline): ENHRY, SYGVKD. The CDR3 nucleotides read TGTGCCATCAGTGGGACAGGGGTTTCCTACGAGCAGTACTTC. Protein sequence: CAISGTGVSYEQYF.

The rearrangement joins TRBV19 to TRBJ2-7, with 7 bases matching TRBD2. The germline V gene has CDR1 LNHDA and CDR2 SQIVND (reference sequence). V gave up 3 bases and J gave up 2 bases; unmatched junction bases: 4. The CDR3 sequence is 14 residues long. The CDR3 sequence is CASSIGGSPYEQYF. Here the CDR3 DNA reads TGTGCCAGTAGTATCGGGGGGTCACCCTACGAGCAGTACTTC.

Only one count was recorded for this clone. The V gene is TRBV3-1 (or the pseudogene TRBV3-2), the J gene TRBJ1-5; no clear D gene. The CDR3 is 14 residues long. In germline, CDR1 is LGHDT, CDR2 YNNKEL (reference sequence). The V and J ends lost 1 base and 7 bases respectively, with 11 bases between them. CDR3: CASSQGHPAQPQHF. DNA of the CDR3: TGTGCCAGCAGCCAAGGACATCCGGCCCAGCCCCAGCATTTT.

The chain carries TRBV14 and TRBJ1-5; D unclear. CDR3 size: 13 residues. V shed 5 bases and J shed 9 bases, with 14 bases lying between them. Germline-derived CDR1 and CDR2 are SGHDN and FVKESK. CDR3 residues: CASSFGGAGPQHF. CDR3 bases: TGTGCCAGCAGCTTTGGAGGCGCCGGGCCCCAGCATTTT.

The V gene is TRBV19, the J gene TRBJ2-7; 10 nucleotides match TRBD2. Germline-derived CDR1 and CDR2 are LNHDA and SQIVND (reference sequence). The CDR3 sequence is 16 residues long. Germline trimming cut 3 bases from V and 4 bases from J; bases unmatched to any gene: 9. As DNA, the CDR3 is TGTGCCAGTAGTATCGCGGCTAGCGGGGGCCGGTACGAGCAGTACTTC. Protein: CASSIAASGGRYEQYF.

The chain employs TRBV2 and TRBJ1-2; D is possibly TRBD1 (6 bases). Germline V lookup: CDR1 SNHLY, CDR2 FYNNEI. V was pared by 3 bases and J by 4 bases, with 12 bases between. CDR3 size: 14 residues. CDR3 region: CASSDDRSFYGYTF. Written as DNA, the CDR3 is TGTGCCAGCAGTGACGACAGGTCCTTCTATGGCTACACCTTC.

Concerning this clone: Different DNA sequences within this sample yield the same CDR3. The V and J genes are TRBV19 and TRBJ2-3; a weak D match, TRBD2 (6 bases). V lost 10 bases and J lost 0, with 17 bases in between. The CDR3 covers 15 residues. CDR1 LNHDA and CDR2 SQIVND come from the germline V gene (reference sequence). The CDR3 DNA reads TGTGCCACCGGCCTCGGAGGGGCTAGCACAGATACGCAGTATTTT. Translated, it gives CATGLGGASTDTQYF.

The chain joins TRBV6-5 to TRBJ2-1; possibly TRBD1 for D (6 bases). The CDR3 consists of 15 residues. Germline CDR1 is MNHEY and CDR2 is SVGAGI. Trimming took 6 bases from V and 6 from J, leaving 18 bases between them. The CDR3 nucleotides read TGTGCCAGCAGACTGGGGCCGTCAGGGGTCAATGAGCAGTTCTTC. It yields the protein CASRLGPSGVNEQFF.

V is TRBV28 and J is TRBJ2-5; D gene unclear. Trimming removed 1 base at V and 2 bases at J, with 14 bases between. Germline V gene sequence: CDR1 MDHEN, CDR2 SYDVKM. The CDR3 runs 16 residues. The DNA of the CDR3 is TGTGCCAGCAGTTTATCCGCGGCTACCTCACAAGAGACCCAGTACTTC. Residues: CASSLSAATSQETQYF.

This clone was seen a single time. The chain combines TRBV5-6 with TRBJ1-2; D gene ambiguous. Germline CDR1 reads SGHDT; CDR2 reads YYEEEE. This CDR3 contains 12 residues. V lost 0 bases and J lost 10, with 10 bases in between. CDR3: CASSLGEVHYTF. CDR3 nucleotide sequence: TGTGCCAGCAGCTTGGGCGAGGTCCACTACACCTTC.

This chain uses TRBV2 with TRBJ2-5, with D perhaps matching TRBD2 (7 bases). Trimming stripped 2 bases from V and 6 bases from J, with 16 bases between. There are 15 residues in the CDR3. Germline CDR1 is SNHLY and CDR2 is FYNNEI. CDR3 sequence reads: CASSENGGGPQTQYF. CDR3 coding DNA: TGTGCCAGCAGTGAAAATGGGGGGGGGCCACAGACCCAGTACTTC.

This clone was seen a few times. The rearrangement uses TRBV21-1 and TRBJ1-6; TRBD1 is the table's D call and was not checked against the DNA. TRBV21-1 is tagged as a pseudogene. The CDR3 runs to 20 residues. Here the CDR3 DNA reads TGTGCCAGCAGCAAAGCCTCCGGGACACCTCTGAGCTCCTATAATTCACCCCTCCACTTT. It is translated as CASSKASGTPLSSYNSPLHF.

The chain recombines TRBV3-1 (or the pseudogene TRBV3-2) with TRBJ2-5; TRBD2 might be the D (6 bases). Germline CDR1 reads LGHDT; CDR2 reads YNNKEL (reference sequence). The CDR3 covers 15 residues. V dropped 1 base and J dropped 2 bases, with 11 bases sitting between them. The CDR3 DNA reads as TGTGCCAGCAGCCAAGTGGTGCGGGGTCAAGAGACCCAGTACTTC. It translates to CASSQVVRGQETQYF.

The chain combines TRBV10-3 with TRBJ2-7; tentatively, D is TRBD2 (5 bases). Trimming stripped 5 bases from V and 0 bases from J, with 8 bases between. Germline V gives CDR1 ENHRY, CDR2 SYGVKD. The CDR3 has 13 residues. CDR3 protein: CAISIGSSYEQYV. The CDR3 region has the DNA TGTGCCATCAGTATAGGGAGCTCCTACGAGCAGTACGTC.

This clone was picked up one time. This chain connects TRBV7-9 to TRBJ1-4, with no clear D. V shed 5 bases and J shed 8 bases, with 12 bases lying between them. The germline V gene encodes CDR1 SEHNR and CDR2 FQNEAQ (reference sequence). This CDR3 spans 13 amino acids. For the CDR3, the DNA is TGTGCCAGCAGCGATTCCGACAAGGAAAAACTGTTTTTT. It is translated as CASSDSDKEKLFF.